The rows below give T cell receptor beta chains drawn from one sample of a study of blood T cells in healthy people across ages. MiXCR, run by TCRdb on the 5' RACE reads, gives a single entry per CDR3 protein. The data contain about 510,000 distinct CDR3 sequences, about 26% of them singletons. These sequences were also reported in another study, on T cells of mothers and their children.

The material sequenced was blood. The source of these receptors is a boy younger than 10 in good health. CDR3s include the opening cysteine and the closing phenylalanine or tryptophan. The order of the fields is clone size, J gene, V gene, D gene, CDR3 DNA, CDR3 protein. The D gene is left open where the match is weak. Only some rows state a clone size, as once, few, many or a class for expanded clones.

size: NA
J: TRBJ2-3
V: TRBV7-2
D: TRBD2
DNA: TGTGCCAGCAGCCCTCGGACTAGCGGGTCGGGGAGGACAGATACGCAGTATTTT
CDR3: CASSPRTSGSGRTDTQYF

size: NA
J: TRBJ1-1
V: TRBV19
D: NA
DNA: TGTGCCAGTAGTAGGTCAGGCATGAACACTGAAGCTTTCTTT
CDR3: CASSRSGMNTEAFF

size: NA
J: TRBJ1-2
V: TRBV6-1
D: NA
DNA: TGTGCCAGCCGACAGGAATATGGCTACACCTTC
CDR3: CASRQEYGYTF

size: NA
J: TRBJ2-3
V: TRBV20-1
D: TRBD1
DNA: TGCAGTGCTAGCCAGGGGGCTGTTTCAGATACGCAGTATTTT
CDR3: CSASQGAVSDTQYF

size: NA
J: TRBJ1-6
V: TRBV30
D: TRBD1
DNA: TGTGCCTGGGCGGGACAGAATAATTCACCCCTCCACTTT
CDR3: CAWAGQNNSPLHF

size: NA
J: TRBJ2-1
V: TRBV12-3/TRBV12-4
D: NA
DNA: TGTGCCAGCAGTTTATCGGGCGGGACCTACTACAATGAGCAGTTCTTC
CDR3: CASSLSGGTYYNEQFF

size: NA
J: TRBJ2-2
V: TRBV6-2/TRBV6-3
D: TRBD2
DNA: TGTGCCAGCATTCGCCCAAGTCGAGCGGGGGTGAACACCGGGGAGCTGTTTTTT
CDR3: CASIRPSRAGVNTGELFF

size: NA
J: TRBJ1-6
V: TRBV3-1
D: NA
DNA: TGTGCCAGCAGCCGCCAGGAGATTAACAATTCACCCCTCCACTTT
CDR3: CASSRQEINNSPLHF

size: few
J: TRBJ2-5
V: TRBV18
D: NA
DNA: TGTGCCAGCTCACACGGGGGGACCCAGTACTTC
CDR3: CASSHGGTQYF

size: NA
J: TRBJ1-2
V: TRBV6-4
D: NA
DNA: TGTGCCAGCAGTGACGGAGACGCGGATGGCTACACCTTC
CDR3: CASSDGDADGYTF

size: NA
J: TRBJ1-1
V: TRBV5-1
D: NA
DNA: TGCGCCAGCAGCTTGACAGGGAGTCGCACTGAAGCTTTCTTT
CDR3: CASSLTGSRTEAFF

size: NA
J: TRBJ2-7
V: TRBV4-2
D: TRBD2
DNA: TGTGCCAGCAGCCAACTAGCGGGGGGCCCCTACGAGCAGTACTTC
CDR3: CASSQLAGGPYEQYF

size: NA
J: TRBJ1-6
V: TRBV30
D: TRBD1
DNA: TGTGCCTGGACTGGGACAGGGACCTCACCCCTCCACTTT
CDR3: CAWTGTGTSPLHF

size: few
J: TRBJ2-4
V: TRBV12-3/TRBV12-4
D: TRBD2
DNA: TGTGCCAGCAGTTTATTGGGGGGGACCAAAAACATTCAGTACTTC
CDR3: CASSLLGGTKNIQYF

size: NA
J: TRBJ1-1
V: TRBV6-1
D: TRBD1
DNA: TGTGCCAGCAGTGAGGGACAGGGGTTTCACACTGAAGCTTTCTTT
CDR3: CASSEGQGFHTEAFF

size: NA
J: TRBJ1-2
V: TRBV6-5
D: NA
DNA: TGTGCCGCGCTCGGGGATCGAGAGTCCAACTATGGCTACACCTTC
CDR3: CAALGDRESNYGYTF

size: NA
J: TRBJ2-5
V: TRBV6-4
D: NA
DNA: TGTGCCAGCAGCCCTTGGGCGGGGGAGACCCAGTACTTC
CDR3: CASSPWAGETQYF

size: NA
J: TRBJ1-5
V: TRBV20-1
D: NA
DNA: TGCAGTGCTAGGAAAGACGGACCCAAGGGACCCCAGCATTTT
CDR3: CSARKDGPKGPQHF

size: NA
J: TRBJ2-2
V: TRBV6-1
D: NA
DNA: TGTGCCGGCAAGCTGGACTACTACACCGGGGAGCTGTTTTTT
CDR3: CAGKLDYYTGELFF

size: NA
J: TRBJ2-3
V: TRBV10-3
D: NA
DNA: TGTGCCATCAACAACCTTCGCACAGATACGCGGTATTTT
CDR3: CAINNLRTDTRYF

size: NA
J: TRBJ2-4
V: TRBV18
D: NA
DNA: TGTGCCAGCTCACCCACAACGGCGGACATTCAGTACTTC
CDR3: CASSPTTADIQYF

size: once
J: TRBJ1-1
V: TRBV3-1
D: NA
DNA: TGTGCCAGCAGCCACGGACCCCGGAACACTGAAGCTTTCTTT
CDR3: CASSHGPRNTEAFF

size: NA
J: TRBJ1-1
V: TRBV19
D: NA
DNA: TGTGCCAGTAGTATCTTTTCGGGGATGAACACTGAAGCTTTCTTT
CDR3: CASSIFSGMNTEAFF

size: few
J: TRBJ2-5
V: TRBV4-2
D: NA
DNA: TGTGCCAGCAGCCATGGCCAGGGAGAGGAGACCCAGTACTTC
CDR3: CASSHGQGEETQYF

size: NA
J: TRBJ1-5
V: TRBV20-1
D: NA
DNA: TGCAGTGCTAGAGGAGAGGGGTTCCAGCCCCAGCATTTT
CDR3: CSARGEGFQPQHF

size: NA
J: TRBJ1-5
V: TRBV6-2/TRBV6-3
D: TRBD1
DNA: TGTGCCAGCACCACCTCGACAGGGATTAGCAATCAGCCCCAGCATTTT
CDR3: CASTTSTGISNQPQHF

size: NA
J: TRBJ2-7
V: TRBV3-1
D: NA
DNA: TGTGCCAGCAGCCAAGAAAGATACACCTACGAGCAGTACTTC
CDR3: CASSQERYTYEQYF

size: few
J: TRBJ1-4
V: TRBV10-3
D: NA
DNA: TGTGCCAGCAAGGGGGTCGGGGACGGTGAAAAACTGTTTTTT
CDR3: CASKGVGDGEKLFF

size: NA
J: TRBJ2-5
V: TRBV11-2
D: NA
DNA: TGTGCCAGCAGCTTATCTGCATTTCGAGAGACCCAGTACTTC
CDR3: CASSLSAFRETQYF

size: NA
J: TRBJ2-7
V: TRBV10-3
D: NA
DNA: TGTGCCATCAGCGGTGAAGTGTCCTACGAGCAGTACTTC
CDR3: CAISGEVSYEQYF

size: NA
J: TRBJ2-1
V: TRBV2
D: NA
DNA: TGTGCCAGCAGTGCCAGGGTGAGCTCCTACAATGAGCAGTTCTTC
CDR3: CASSARVSSYNEQFF

size: few
J: TRBJ1-3
V: TRBV6-6
D: NA
DNA: TGTGCCAGCAGTTACTCACGGGCAGATGGAAACACCATATATTTT
CDR3: CASSYSRADGNTIYF

size: few
J: TRBJ1-2
V: TRBV20-1
D: NA
DNA: TGCAGTGCTAGGCATATCCAGGGTGCGAACTATGGCTACACCTTC
CDR3: CSARHIQGANYGYTF

size: NA
J: TRBJ1-6
V: TRBV9
D: NA
DNA: TGTGCCAGCAGCGGACAGCCACATGAGAATTCACCCCTCCACTTT
CDR3: CASSGQPHENSPLHF

size: NA
J: TRBJ2-7
V: TRBV21-1
D: NA
DNA: TGTGCCAGCAGCGACCCAGGGGACAGGGGTGAGGCGGCCTCCTACGAGCAGTACTTC
CDR3: CASSDPGDRGEAASYEQYF

size: NA
J: TRBJ2-5
V: TRBV5-1
D: NA
DNA: TGCGCCAGCAGCCCGGACAGCAACAACCAAGAGACCCAGTACTTC
CDR3: CASSPDSNNQETQYF

size: NA
J: TRBJ2-4
V: TRBV28
D: TRBD1
DNA: TGTGCCAGCAGTTCACCGGGACAGGGAGCCAAAAACATTCAGTACTTC
CDR3: CASSSPGQGAKNIQYF

size: NA
J: TRBJ2-6
V: TRBV27
D: NA
DNA: TGTGCCAGCAGTCTAACCCAACGGCAGCGCCACTCTGGGGCCAACGTCCTGACTTTC
CDR3: CASSLTQRQRHSGANVLTF

size: few
J: TRBJ2-5
V: TRBV19
D: NA
DNA: TGTGCCAGTAGTTACGCGGTGACAGAGAGAGAGACCCAGTACTTC
CDR3: CASSYAVTERETQYF

size: NA
J: TRBJ1-3
V: TRBV20-1
D: NA
DNA: TGCAGTGCTAGAGAGGCCAGGGTAAATTTAGGAAACACCATATATTTT
CDR3: CSAREARVNLGNTIYF

size: few
J: TRBJ2-5
V: TRBV12-3/TRBV12-4
D: TRBD2
DNA: TGTGCCAGCAGTCCTAGCGGGGGGGCGGGTGAGACCCAGTACTTC
CDR3: CASSPSGGAGETQYF

size: few
J: TRBJ1-4
V: TRBV5-1
D: NA
DNA: TGCGCCAGCAGCTCCGACGGGTCAACTAATGAAAAACTGTTTTTT
CDR3: CASSSDGSTNEKLFF

size: NA
J: TRBJ2-5
V: TRBV12-3/TRBV12-4
D: NA
DNA: TGTGCCAGCAGATTAAGCCGGGGGCTGAGAGAGACCCAGTACTTC
CDR3: CASRLSRGLRETQYF